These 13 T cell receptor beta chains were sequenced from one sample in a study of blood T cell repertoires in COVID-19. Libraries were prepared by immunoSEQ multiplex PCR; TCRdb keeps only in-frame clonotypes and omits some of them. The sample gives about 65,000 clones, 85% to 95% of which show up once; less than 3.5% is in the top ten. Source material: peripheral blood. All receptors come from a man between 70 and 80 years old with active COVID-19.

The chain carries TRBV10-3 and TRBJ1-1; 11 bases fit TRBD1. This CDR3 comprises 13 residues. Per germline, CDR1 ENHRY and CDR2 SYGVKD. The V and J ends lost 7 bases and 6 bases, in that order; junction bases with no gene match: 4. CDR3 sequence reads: CAINGQGASEAFF. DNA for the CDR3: TGTGCCATCAACGGACAGGGGGCTTCTGAAGCTTTCTTT.

CDR3 nucleotides: TGCGCCAGCAGCTTGGCTAGCGGGGGTTCCTACGAGCAGTACGTC. Amino acids: CASSLASGGSYEQYV. The chain carries TRBV5-1 and TRBJ2-7, with TRBD2 identical over 10 bases. Germline V gene sequence: CDR1 SGHRS, CDR2 YFSETQ. The CDR3 covers 15 residues. The V segment lost 0 bases and the J segment 1 base; nucleotides outside the gene matches: 1.

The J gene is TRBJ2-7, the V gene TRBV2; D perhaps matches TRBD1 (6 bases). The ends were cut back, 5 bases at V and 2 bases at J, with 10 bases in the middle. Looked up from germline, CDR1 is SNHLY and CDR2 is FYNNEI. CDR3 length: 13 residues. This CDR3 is CASSTGPPYEQYV. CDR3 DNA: TGTGCCAGCAGTACAGGGCCCCCCTACGAGCAGTACGTC.

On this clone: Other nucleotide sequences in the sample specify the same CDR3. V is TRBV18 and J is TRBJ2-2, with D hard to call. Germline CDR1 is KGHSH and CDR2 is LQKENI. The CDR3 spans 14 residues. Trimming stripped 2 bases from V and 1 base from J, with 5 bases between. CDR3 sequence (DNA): TGTGCCAGCTCACCAGGGCTGAACACCGGGGAGCTGTTTTTT. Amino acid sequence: CASSPGLNTGELFF.

CDR3 region: CASSSRTRTGELFF. The CDR3 bases are TGTGCCAGCAGCTCCCGGACTAGAACCGGGGAGCTGTTTTTT. This chain connects TRBV5-6 to TRBJ2-2; 7 bases are shared with TRBD2. Germline CDR1 is SGHDT and CDR2 is YYEEEE. The V and J ends lost 3 bases and 5 bases, in that order; junction bases with no gene match: 4. The CDR3 is 14 residues long.

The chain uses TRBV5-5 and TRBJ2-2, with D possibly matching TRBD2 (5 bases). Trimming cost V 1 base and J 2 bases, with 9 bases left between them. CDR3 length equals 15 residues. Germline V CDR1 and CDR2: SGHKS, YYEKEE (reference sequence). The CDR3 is CASSLMSSNTGELFF. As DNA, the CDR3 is TGTGCCAGCAGCTTGATGTCTAGCAACACCGGGGAGCTGTTTTTT.

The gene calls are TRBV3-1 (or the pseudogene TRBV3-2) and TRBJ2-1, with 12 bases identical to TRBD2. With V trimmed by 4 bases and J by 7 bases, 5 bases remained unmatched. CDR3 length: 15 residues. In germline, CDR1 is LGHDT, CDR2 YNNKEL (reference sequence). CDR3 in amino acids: CASSPSGGASNEQFF. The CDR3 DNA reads TGTGCCAGCAGCCCTAGCGGGGGGGCCTCAAATGAGCAGTTCTTC.

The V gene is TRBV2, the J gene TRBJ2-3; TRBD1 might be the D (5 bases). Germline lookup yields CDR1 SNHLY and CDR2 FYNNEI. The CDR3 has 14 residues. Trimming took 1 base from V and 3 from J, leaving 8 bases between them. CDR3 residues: CASSEGQGTDTQYF. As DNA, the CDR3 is TGTGCCAGCAGTGAAGGGCAGGGTACAGATACGCAGTATTTT.

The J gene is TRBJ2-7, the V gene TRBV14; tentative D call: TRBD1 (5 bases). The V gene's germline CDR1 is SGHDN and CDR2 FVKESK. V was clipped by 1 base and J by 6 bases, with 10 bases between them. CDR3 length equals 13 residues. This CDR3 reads CASSQGGWGEQYF. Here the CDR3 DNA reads TGTGCCAGCAGCCAAGGGGGCTGGGGCGAGCAGTACTTC.

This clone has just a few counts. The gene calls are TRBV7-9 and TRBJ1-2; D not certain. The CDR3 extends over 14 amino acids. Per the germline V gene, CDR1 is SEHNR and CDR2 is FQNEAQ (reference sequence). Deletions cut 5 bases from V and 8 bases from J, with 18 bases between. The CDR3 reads CASSNAGNRLGYTF. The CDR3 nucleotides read TGTGCCAGCAGCAATGCGGGTAACCGCCTCGGCTACACCTTC.

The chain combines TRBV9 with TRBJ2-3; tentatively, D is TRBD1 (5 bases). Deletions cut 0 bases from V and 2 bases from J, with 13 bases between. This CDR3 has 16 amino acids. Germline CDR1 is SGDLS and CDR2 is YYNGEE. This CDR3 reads CASSVDNGAYTDTQYF. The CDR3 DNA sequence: TGTGCCAGCAGCGTAGATAATGGGGCCTACACAGATACGCAGTATTTT.

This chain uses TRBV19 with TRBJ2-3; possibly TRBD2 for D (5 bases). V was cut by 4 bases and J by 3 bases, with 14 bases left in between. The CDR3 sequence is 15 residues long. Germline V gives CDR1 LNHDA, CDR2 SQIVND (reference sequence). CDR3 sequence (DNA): TGTGCCAGTAGTAAAGGGCCTCGGGGAACAGATACGCAGTATTTT. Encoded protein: CASSKGPRGTDTQYF.

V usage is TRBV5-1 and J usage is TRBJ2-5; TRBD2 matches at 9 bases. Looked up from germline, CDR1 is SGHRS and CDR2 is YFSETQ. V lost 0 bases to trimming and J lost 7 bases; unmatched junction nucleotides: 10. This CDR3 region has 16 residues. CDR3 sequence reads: CASSLGPSGGYVTQYF. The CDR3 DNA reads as TGCGCCAGCAGCTTGGGCCCCAGCGGGGGGTACGTGACCCAGTACTTC. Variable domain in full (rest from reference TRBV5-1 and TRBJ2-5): KAGVTQTPRYLIKTRGQQVTLSCSPISGHRSVSWYQQTPGQGLQFLFEYFSETQRNKGNFPGRFSGRQFSNSRSEMNVSTLELGDSALYLCASSLGPSGGYVTQYFGPGTRLLVL.